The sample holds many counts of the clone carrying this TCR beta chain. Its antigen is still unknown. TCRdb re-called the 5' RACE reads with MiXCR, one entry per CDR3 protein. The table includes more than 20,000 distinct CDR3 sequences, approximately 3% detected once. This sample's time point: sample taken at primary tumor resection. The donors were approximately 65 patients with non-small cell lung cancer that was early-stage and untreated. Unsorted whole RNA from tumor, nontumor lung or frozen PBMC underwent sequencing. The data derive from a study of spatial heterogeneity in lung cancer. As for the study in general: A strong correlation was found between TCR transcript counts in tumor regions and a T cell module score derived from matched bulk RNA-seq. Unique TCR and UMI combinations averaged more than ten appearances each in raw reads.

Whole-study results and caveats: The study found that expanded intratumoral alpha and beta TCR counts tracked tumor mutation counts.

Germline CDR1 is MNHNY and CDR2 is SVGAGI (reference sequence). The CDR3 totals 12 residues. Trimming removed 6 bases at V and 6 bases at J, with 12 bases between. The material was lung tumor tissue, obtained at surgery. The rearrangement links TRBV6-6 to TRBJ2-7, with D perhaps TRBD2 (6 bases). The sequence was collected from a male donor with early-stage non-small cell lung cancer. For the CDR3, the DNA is TGTGCCAGCAGCCCCCGGCGGGGCGAGCAGTACTTC. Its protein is CASSPRRGEQYF.